Following are 7 T cell receptor beta chains from one sample sequenced in a study of cytomegalovirus exposure and HLA in healthy donors. The PCR employed 60 Vbeta primers together with 13 Jbeta primers. The method was immunoSEQ multiplex PCR; TCRdb's version includes in-frame clones alone and lacks a portion of them. The sample has fewer than 150,000 clones; the top ten hold 3% to 4.5%. The specimen sequenced was PBMCs. The receptors stem from a man aged 18 to 29 in good health and CMV-seronegative.

The chain combines TRBV7-6 with TRBJ2-5, with a tentative D call TRBD2 (5 bases). CDR1 SGHVS and CDR2 FNYEAQ come from the germline V gene. V was trimmed by 4 bases and J by 11 bases, leaving 20 bases between them. The CDR3 has 14 residues. The DNA for the CDR3 is TGTGCCAGCAGCTCGTGGGAGAGCACGAGGGAGCAGTACTTC. Translating gives CASSSWESTREQYF.

The chain's CDR3 is CASITFTGGEQFF. In DNA form, the CDR3 reads TGTGCCAGCATAACCTTTACAGGGGGTGAGCAGTTCTTC. The V gene is TRBV27, the J gene TRBJ2-1, with 8 bases aligning to TRBD1. The CDR3 totals 13 residues. Germline CDR1 reads MNHEY; CDR2 reads SMNVEV (reference sequence). Losses at the gene ends were 7 bases for V and 9 bases for J; bases not matched to a gene: 8.

The chain has TRBV7-9 and TRBJ1-1; 10 positions match TRBD1. The CDR3 sequence is 15 residues long. J gave up 4 bases and V 5 bases, and 7 bases lay outside the gene matches. Germline CDR1 and CDR2: SEHNR and FQNEAQ (reference sequence). As DNA, the CDR3 is TGTGCCAGCAGCCTTAGACAGGGGGCAGGCACTGAAGCTTTCTTT. Residues: CASSLRQGAGTEAFF.

The chain uses TRBV15 and TRBJ2-2; the match to TRBD1 covers 10 bases. CDR1 is LNHNV and CDR2 is YYDKDF in the germline V gene (reference sequence). This CDR3 is 19 amino acids long. With 0 bases clipped from V and 6 bases from J, the junction kept 13 bases outside the gene matches. The CDR3 DNA follows: TGTGCCACCAGCAGAGATGCGATTTGGGGGACAGGGGTGGCCGGGGAGCTGTTTTTT. It yields the protein CATSRDAIWGTGVAGELFF.

The V gene is TRBV2, the J gene TRBJ2-5; 11 bases fit TRBD1. CDR1 and CDR2 from the germline V gene are SNHLY and FYNNEI. This CDR3 spans 15 amino acids. The ends lost 6 bases at V and 4 bases at J; junction bases unmatched: 7. CDR3 nucleotides: TGTGCCAGCAGGCTAGACGGGACAGGGGGAGAGACCCAGTACTTC. The encoded protein is CASRLDGTGGETQYF.

The gene calls are TRBV2 and TRBJ2-5; 15 bases are a match to TRBD2. V lost 2 bases to trimming and J lost 0 bases; unmatched junction nucleotides: 7. This CDR3 is built from 19 residues. Germline V gene sequence: CDR1 SNHLY, CDR2 FYNNEI. CDR3 amino acids: CASSEPGTSGGLYQETQYF. The CDR3 coding sequence is TGTGCCAGCAGTGAACCCGGGACTAGCGGGGGGCTCTACCAAGAGACCCAGTACTTC.

This chain joins TRBV19 and TRBJ2-7; unclear D gene. The CDR3 has 12 amino acids. Germline CDR1 and CDR2: LNHDA and SQIVND (reference sequence). The V end lost 9 bases, the J end lost 3 bases, and 12 bases lay between the germline ends. CDR3 nucleotides: TGTGCCAGCCTATCTCCCAACTACGAGCAGTACTTC. This encodes CASLSPNYEQYF.